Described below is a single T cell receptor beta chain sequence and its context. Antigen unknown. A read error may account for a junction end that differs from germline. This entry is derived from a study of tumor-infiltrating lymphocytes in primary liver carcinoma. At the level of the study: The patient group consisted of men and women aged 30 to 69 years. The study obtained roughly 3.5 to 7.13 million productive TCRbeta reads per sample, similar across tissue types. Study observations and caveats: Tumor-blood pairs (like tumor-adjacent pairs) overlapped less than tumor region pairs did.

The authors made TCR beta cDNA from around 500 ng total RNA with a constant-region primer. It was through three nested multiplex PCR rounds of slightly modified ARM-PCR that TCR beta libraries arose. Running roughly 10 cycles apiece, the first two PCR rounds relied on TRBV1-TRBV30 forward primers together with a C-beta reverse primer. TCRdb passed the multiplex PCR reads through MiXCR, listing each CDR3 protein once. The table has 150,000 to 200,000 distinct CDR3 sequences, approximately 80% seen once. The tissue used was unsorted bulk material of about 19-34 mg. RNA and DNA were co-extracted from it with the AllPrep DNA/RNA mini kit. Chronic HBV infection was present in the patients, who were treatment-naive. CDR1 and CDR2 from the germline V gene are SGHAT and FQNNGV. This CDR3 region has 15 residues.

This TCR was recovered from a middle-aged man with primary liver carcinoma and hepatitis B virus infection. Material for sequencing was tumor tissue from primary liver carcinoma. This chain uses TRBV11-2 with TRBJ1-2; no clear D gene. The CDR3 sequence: CASSFSITEGGGYTF. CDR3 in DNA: TGTGCCAGCAGCTTTTCAATCACAGAGGGAGGAGGCTACACTTTC.